This T cell receptor (beta chain) was found in a study of blood T cell repertoires in COVID-19 (dated by TCRdb to 2020 to 2021). For context, the study as a whole: Samples from collaborators originated in the United States, Italy and Spain and spanned both the acute and convalescent phases of COVID-19. Samples were obtained from the ongoing ImmuneRACE study (first 160 participants) and from 1,254 subjects provided by 6 global collaborators. Nearly every sample came with metadata listing a de-identified subject ID, COVID-19 status, age in years and sex. Where available, HLA class I and class II types were taken from metadata supplied by the sample provider and were not determined by assay-based typing. The prospective study material was composed of cDNA or gDNA derived from T cells, B-cell-depleted T cells, or PBMCs. The repertoires were released in a freely available public database intended as a resource for research on the immune response to SARS-CoV-2. Deeply sampled blood TCRbeta repertoires from subjects exposed to, actively infected with, or recovered from COVID-19 were included in the dataset.

The investigation overall reported the following: Clinical and demographic metadata were provided uncurated, with the amount varying by source and participant.

Collaborating institutions collected whole blood in K2EDTA tubes following their own protocols. For TCRbeta analysis, collaborators shipped samples in one of three forms: frozen whole blood, isolated PBMCs, or DNA extracted from either of those sample types. To note about this clone: Its antigen has not been determined. The input lacks base qualities; no much larger clone sits a single base away.

TCRbeta CDR3 regions were amplified from genomic DNA by means of the immunoSEQ Assay, a bias-controlled multiplex PCR. Per the authors' processing: Within the assay, amplification of reference gene primers was used to estimate how many nucleated cells each sample contained. To quantify the absolute abundance of each unique TCRbeta CDR3 rearrangement, sequence reads were collapsed and filtered. For each sample, productive Simpson clonality was calculated as the square root of Simpson's diversity index over productive rearrangements. Here the immuneACCESS table is served through TCRdb, limited to in-frame sequences with V and J called. Missing clones are a known gap in these copies; in checked studies unresolved V genes cover under half, and the rest lacks a known reason. V, J and clone size are those of that table, while D and trimming were read from the DNA. The sample contains around 42,000 clones, approximately 92% of them found a single time. Around 8.3% of the sample belongs to the ten largest clones.

This sequence was found in a man in his thirties or forties with active or convalescent COVID-19. The specimen sequenced was peripheral blood.

The DNA reads TGTGCCTGGAGTATCCTCGTGACTAGCGGGCCGCGGACAGGGACCCAGTACTTC. This sequence encodes CAWSILVTSGPRTGTQYF. The chain joins TRBV30 to TRBJ2-5, with 10 bases matching TRBD2. Reading from cysteine to phenylalanine, the CDR3 counts 18 amino acids. Here the CDR3 DNA is all that survives: 54 bases in frame from base 1. Looking up the germline V gene (reference sequence) yields CDR1 GTSNPN and CDR2 SVGIG. Germline trimming: 2 bases from V, 7 bases from J; junction bases outside gene matches: 19.